This passage covers 10 T cell receptor beta chains from one sample sequenced in a study of cytomegalovirus exposure and HLA in healthy donors. The primer mix had 60 Vbeta and 13 Jbeta primers. The table came from immunoSEQ multiplex PCR; TCRdb's copy has only in-frame clones and leaves some out. The table records some 150,000 clones, roughly four fifths of them present only once. The sample taken for sequencing was PBMCs. These receptors were taken from a woman between 25 and 40 years old in good health and CMV-seropositive.

This clone was observed a handful of times. The rearrangement uses TRBV19 and TRBJ1-5; 8 bases fit TRBD1. J was trimmed by 0 bases and V by 5 bases; bases with no gene match: 3. CDR1 and CDR2 (germline): LNHDA, SQIVND (reference sequence). There are 15 residues in the CDR3. Here the CDR3 reads CASSLTGDSNQPQHF. CDR3 DNA: TGTGCCAGTAGTTTGACAGGGGATAGCAATCAGCCCCAGCATTTT.

The chain combines TRBV30 with TRBJ2-7; 8 bases are a match to TRBD2. Unmatched junction bases numbered 6, after V lost 0 bases and J lost 2 bases. The V gene's germline CDR1 is GTSNPN and CDR2 SVGIG (reference sequence). CDR3 length equals 15 residues. CDR3 sequence (DNA): TGTGCCTGGAGTGTGATACTAGCGGAGGCCTACGAGCAGTACTTC. It specifies CAWSVILAEAYEQYF.

The chain combines TRBV18 with TRBJ1-1, with D possibly TRBD1 on 5 matching bases. The CDR3 extends over 15 amino acids. Trimming pared 3 bases from V and 3 bases from J, leaving 14 bases between. Looked up from germline, CDR1 is KGHSH and CDR2 is LQKENI. For the CDR3, the DNA is TGTGCCAGCTCACCCACGGGGGGTAGCGACACTGAAGCTTTCTTT. Translation: CASSPTGGSDTEAFF.

The rearrangement uses TRBV10-1 and TRBJ2-5, with a possible D match to TRBD1 (5 bases). From germline, CDR1 is WNHNN and CDR2 SYGVQD (reference sequence). CDR3 length: 13 residues. The ends were cut back, 5 bases at V and 3 bases at J, with 10 bases in the middle. CDR3 sequence reads: CASSRQTEETQYF. The CDR3, as DNA: TGCGCCAGCAGTCGACAGACAGAAGAGACCCAGTACTTC.

This chain uses TRBV6-5 with TRBJ2-1, with D unresolved. The CDR3 loop spans 14 amino acids. Germline CDR1 is MNHEY and CDR2 is SVGAGI. V lost 0 bases and J lost 5, with 8 bases in between. CDR3 protein: CASSYSRIHNEQFF. As DNA, the CDR3 is TGTGCCAGCAGTTACTCGAGAATACACAATGAGCAGTTCTTC.

This chain links TRBV30 with TRBJ2-3; 7 bases are shared with TRBD1. Germline V gene lookup returns CDR1 GTSNPN and CDR2 SVGIG (reference sequence). CDR3 length equals 14 residues. The V segment lost 3 bases and the J segment 1 base; nucleotides outside the gene matches: 4. The CDR3 DNA reads TGTGCCTGGAGATTGGGACAGCGCACAGATACGCAGTATTTT. Encoded protein: CAWRLGQRTDTQYF.

This clone was recorded a few times. The chain has TRBV6-6 and TRBJ1-4; D not certain. This CDR3 spans 13 amino acids. The germline CDR1 and CDR2 sequences are MNHNY and SVGAGI (reference sequence). Trimming pared 7 bases from V and 7 bases from J, leaving 13 bases between. CDR3 protein: CASTRLGGEKLFF. The CDR3 DNA is TGTGCCAGCACCAGGTTGGGAGGTGAAAAACTGTTTTTT.

The rearrangement links TRBV29-1 to TRBJ1-2, with 9 bases that match TRBD1. The germline CDR1 and CDR2 sequences are SQVTM and ANQGSEA. CDR3 length: 16 residues. Germline trimming cut 1 base from V and 5 bases from J; bases unmatched to any gene: 11. The CDR3 DNA is TGCAGCGTTGAAGGGGACAGGGAACCAGGAAGTTATGGCTACACCTTC. This sequence encodes CSVEGDREPGSYGYTF.

The chain links TRBV6-1 to TRBJ1-6; a weak D match, TRBD1 (5 bases). The CDR3 length is 15 residues. V lost 6 bases and J 10 bases, leaving 19 bases between the germline ends. Germline V gene sequence: CDR1 MNHNS, CDR2 SASEGT. The CDR3 region has the DNA TGTGCCAGCAGCCGGGGGGGGACGCGAAACTCACCCCTCCACTTT. It specifies CASSRGGTRNSPLHF.

This clone was seen many times. V gene TRBV2 combines with J gene TRBJ2-7; tentatively, D is TRBD1 (6 bases). The germline CDR1 and CDR2 sequences are SNHLY and FYNNEI. The V end was cut by 7 bases, the J end by 3 bases, with 10 bases between. The CDR3 is made up of 12 amino acids. CDR3 region: CASNRQVYEQYF. Here the CDR3 DNA reads TGTGCCAGCAACAGACAGGTCTACGAGCAGTACTTC.